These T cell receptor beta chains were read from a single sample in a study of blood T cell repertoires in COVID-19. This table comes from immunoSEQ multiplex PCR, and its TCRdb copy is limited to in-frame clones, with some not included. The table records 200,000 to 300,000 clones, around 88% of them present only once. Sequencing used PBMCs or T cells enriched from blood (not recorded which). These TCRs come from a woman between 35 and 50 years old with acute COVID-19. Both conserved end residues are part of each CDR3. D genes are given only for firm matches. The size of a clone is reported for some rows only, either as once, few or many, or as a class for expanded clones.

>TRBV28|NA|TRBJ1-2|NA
CASSLRGKKNYGYTF
TGTGCCAGCAGTTTACGAGGAAAGAAAAACTATGGCTACACCTTC
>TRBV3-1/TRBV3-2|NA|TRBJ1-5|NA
CASSQEAGNNQPQHF
TGTGCCAGCAGCCAAGAGGCGGGGAACAATCAGCCCCAGCATTTT
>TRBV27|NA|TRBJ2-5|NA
CASSLYRSEETQYF
TGTGCCAGCAGTTTATATCGGTCGGAAGAGACCCAGTACTTC
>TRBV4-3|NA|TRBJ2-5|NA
CASSQVVAGTGERETQYF
TGCGCCAGCAGCCAAGTTGTAGCCGGGACGGGAGAGAGAGAGACCCAGTACTTC
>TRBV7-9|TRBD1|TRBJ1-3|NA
CASSENAGGNTIYF
TGTGCCAGCAGCGAAAACGCAGGGGGCAACACCATATATTTT
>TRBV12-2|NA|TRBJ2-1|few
CASRFAGSSSYNEQFF
TGTGCAAGTCGCTTCGCAGGGTCGAGCTCCTACAATGAGCAGTTCTTC
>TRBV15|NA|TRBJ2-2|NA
CATSSKAIGELFF
TGTGCCACCAGCAGTAAAGCCATCGGGGAGCTGTTTTTT
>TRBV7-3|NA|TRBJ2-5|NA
CASSPRRESETQYF
TGTGCCAGCAGCCCACGGAGGGAGAGTGAGACCCAGTACTTC
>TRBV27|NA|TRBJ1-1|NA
CASSLLEFTEAFF
TGTGCCAGCAGTTTATTAGAGTTCACTGAAGCTTTCTTT
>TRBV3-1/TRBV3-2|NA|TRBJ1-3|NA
CASSQAGTTPSTIYF
TGTGCCAGCAGCCAAGCTGGGACTACTCCTTCCACCATATATTTT
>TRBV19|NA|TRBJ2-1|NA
CASTWGQADNEQFF
TGTGCCAGTACTTGGGGGCAGGCTGACAATGAGCAGTTCTTC